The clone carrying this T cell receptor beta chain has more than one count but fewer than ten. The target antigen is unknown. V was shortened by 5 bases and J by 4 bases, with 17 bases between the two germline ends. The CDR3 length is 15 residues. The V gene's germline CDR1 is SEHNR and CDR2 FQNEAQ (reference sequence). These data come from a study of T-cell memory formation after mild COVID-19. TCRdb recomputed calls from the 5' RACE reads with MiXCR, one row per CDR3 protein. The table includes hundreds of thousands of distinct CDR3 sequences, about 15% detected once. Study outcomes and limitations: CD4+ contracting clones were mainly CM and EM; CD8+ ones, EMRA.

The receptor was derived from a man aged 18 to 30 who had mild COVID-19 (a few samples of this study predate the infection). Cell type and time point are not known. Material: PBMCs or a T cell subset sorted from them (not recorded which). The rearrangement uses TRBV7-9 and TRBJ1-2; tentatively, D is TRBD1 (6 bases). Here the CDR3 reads CASSDQQGPSYGYTF. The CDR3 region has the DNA TGTGCCAGCAGCGACCAACAGGGTCCCAGCTATGGCTACACCTTC.